This paragraph reports one TCR beta chain. The data were taken from a study of PD-L1 blockade in urothelial cancer. For the study at large: After treatment start, blood was analyzed at 3 weeks (second dose) and at 6 weeks.

The ends lost 5 bases at V and 5 bases at J; junction bases unmatched: 6. CDR1 and CDR2 from the germline V gene are MNHEY and SMNVEV (reference sequence). The CDR3 covers 16 residues. The assay was immunoSEQ multiplex PCR, and TCRdb's table has in-frame clones only and misses some. The data contain approximately 100,000 clones, over 80% of them singletons. The source of this sequence is a woman aged 80 or over with urothelial cancer. The starting material was PBMCs, obtained around atezolizumab (anti-PD-L1) treatment. The genes are TRBV27 and TRBJ2-1, with 13 bases that match TRBD2. CDR3 protein: CASSTPGTSGNNEQFF. In DNA, the CDR3 is TGTGCCAGCAGTACACCCGGGACTAGCGGGAACAATGAGCAGTTCTTC.